These 13 T cell receptor beta chains were all obtained from the same sample, sequenced in a study of blood T cell repertoires in COVID-19. Generated by immunoSEQ multiplex PCR, the TCRdb table keeps only in-frame clones and is missing some. Counted here are 150,000 to 200,000 clones, around 83% occurring once; the ten biggest clones make up about 8.3%. The sample was peripheral blood. The source of these receptors is a woman aged 70 to 79 with COVID-19, enrolled during active disease.

The V gene is TRBV6-5, the J gene TRBJ2-7, with D tentatively TRBD2 (7 bases). V was clipped by 6 bases and J by 3 bases, with 18 bases between them. The length of the CDR3 is 15 residues. CDR1 MNHEY and CDR2 SVGAGI come from the germline V gene. CDR3: CASRGGGHRNYEQYF. The CDR3 DNA reads as TGTGCCAGCAGGGGAGGGGGACACCGTAACTACGAGCAGTACTTC.

The rearrangement joins TRBV19 to TRBJ2-2; 9 bases agree with TRBD1. This CDR3 has 15 residues. The V gene's germline CDR1 is LNHDA and CDR2 SQIVND (reference sequence). The trim removed 6 bases at V and 4 bases at J, leaving 6 bases unmatched. The CDR3 here is CASSWGQGRTGELFF. The CDR3 DNA reads as TGTGCCAGTAGCTGGGGACAGGGTCGCACCGGGGAGCTGTTTTTT.

The V call is TRBV7-2, the J call TRBJ2-7, with 9 bases that match TRBD2. Trimming cost V 5 bases and J 6 bases; bases outside gene matches: 11. In germline, CDR1 is SGHTA, CDR2 FQGNSA. This CDR3 contains 15 residues. The DNA for the CDR3 is TGTGCCAGCAGCCCTTCGGGCGGGAGGGCCGGCGAGCAGTACTTC. It encodes CASSPSGGRAGEQYF.

This clone was counted a few times. V gene TRBV7-2 combines with J gene TRBJ2-1; the match to TRBD1 covers 11 bases. Per the germline V gene, CDR1 is SGHTA and CDR2 is FQGNSA. The CDR3 is 15 amino acids. With 5 bases clipped from V and 7 bases from J, the junction kept 7 bases outside the gene matches. This CDR3 is CASSAGTGGWNEQFF. CDR3 nucleotide sequence: TGTGCCAGCAGCGCAGGGACAGGGGGATGGAATGAGCAGTTCTTC.

Comments on this clone: At the DNA level, this CDR3 is encoded by other sequences in the same sample as well. The chain recombines TRBV2 with TRBJ2-7, with D possibly matching TRBD1 (5 bases). This CDR3 spans 13 amino acids. Germline V gene data show CDR1 as SNHLY and CDR2 as FYNNEI. The ends were cut back, 2 bases at V and 1 base at J, with 6 bases in the middle. This chain's CDR3 is CASSETGSYEQYF. The CDR3 DNA follows: TGTGCCAGCAGTGAAACAGGTTCCTACGAGCAGTACTTC.

This clone was observed once. The V call is TRBV29-1, the J call TRBJ2-7, with TRBD2 identical over 11 bases. This CDR3 region has 13 residues. Germline lookup yields CDR1 SQVTM and CDR2 ANQGSEA. Germline trimming cut 4 bases from V and 7 bases from J; bases unmatched to any gene: 6. CDR3 DNA sequence: TGCAGCGTTGTTACTAGCGGGAGTGAAGAGCAGTACTTC. Translation: CSVVTSGSEEQYF.

This clone was seen repeatedly, ten times or more. The chain has TRBV19 and TRBJ1-5; no definite D call. CDR1 is LNHDA and CDR2 is SQIVND in the germline V gene (reference sequence). The CDR3 is made up of 16 amino acids. Trimming took 4 bases from V and 6 from J, leaving 19 bases between them. CDR3 loop: CASSTFQQRRVQPQHF. CDR3 coding DNA: TGTGCCAGTAGTACCTTTCAACAGCGGAGAGTTCAGCCCCAGCATTTT.

In the case of this clone: Other nucleotide sequences in the sample specify the same CDR3. This rearrangement joins TRBV6-5 to TRBJ2-5; 7 bases are shared with TRBD2. This CDR3 comprises 14 residues. Germline assignment: CDR1 MNHEY and CDR2 SVGAGI. V gave up 6 bases and J gave up 5 bases; unmatched junction bases: 9. The CDR3 is CASSGGGLGETQYF. As DNA, the CDR3 is TGTGCCAGCAGCGGGGGAGGGTTGGGGGAGACCCAGTACTTC.

The V and J genes are TRBV28 and TRBJ1-1, with D unresolved. The CDR3 loop spans 13 amino acids. Germline V gene sequence: CDR1 MDHEN, CDR2 SYDVKM. V shed 8 bases and J shed 5 bases, with 15 bases lying between them. CDR3 residues: CASRSYGGTEAFF. CDR3 DNA: TGTGCCAGCCGCAGTTACGGCGGGACTGAAGCTTTCTTT. The full variable domain, rest sourced from reference TRBV28 and TRBJ1-1, is DVKVTQSSRYLVKRTGEKVFLECVQDMDHENMFWYRQDPGLGLRLIYFSYDVKMKEKGDIPEGYSVSREKKERFSLILESASTNQTSMYLCASRSYGGTEAFFGQGTRLTVV.

This clone has a single count. This sequence joins TRBV30 and TRBJ1-6; D call uncertain. The length of the CDR3 is 11 residues. Trimming left V 2 bases short and J 7 bases short, with 3 bases between. Germline CDR1 is GTSNPN and CDR2 is SVGIG (reference sequence). In nucleotides, the CDR3 is TGTGCCTGGAGTCTAAATTCACCCCTCCACTTT. It codes for CAWSLNSPLHF.

The chain carries TRBV10-3 and TRBJ2-3; a weak D match, TRBD1 (5 bases). V was pared by 10 bases and J by 4 bases, with 18 bases between. The germline gives CDR1 ENHRY, CDR2 SYGVKD. This CDR3 has 14 residues. In DNA form, the CDR3 reads TGTGCCACCTCTCCAAGACAGAGCTCAGATACGCAGTATTTT. Encoded protein: CATSPRQSSDTQYF.

This sequence joins TRBV21-1 and TRBJ2-1; TRBD2, the D gene given by the table, was not confirmed from the DNA. TRBV21-1 is an annotated pseudogene. This CDR3 is 21 amino acids long. This CDR3 is CASSKGAGLAGPLSSYNEQFF. The CDR3 nucleotides are TGTGCCAGCAGCAAAGGGGCGGGACTAGCGGGACCCCTCAGCTCCTACAATGAGCAGTTCTTC.

The chain links TRBV7-9 to TRBJ2-3; the D gene is possibly TRBD1 (6 bases). The CDR3 loop spans 12 amino acids. The germline CDR1 and CDR2 sequences are SEHNR and FQNEAQ (reference sequence). Trimming left V 8 bases short and J 2 bases short, with 8 bases between. The CDR3 DNA is TGTGCCAGCGACAGGAACACAGATACGCAGTATTTT. Its protein is CASDRNTDTQYF.